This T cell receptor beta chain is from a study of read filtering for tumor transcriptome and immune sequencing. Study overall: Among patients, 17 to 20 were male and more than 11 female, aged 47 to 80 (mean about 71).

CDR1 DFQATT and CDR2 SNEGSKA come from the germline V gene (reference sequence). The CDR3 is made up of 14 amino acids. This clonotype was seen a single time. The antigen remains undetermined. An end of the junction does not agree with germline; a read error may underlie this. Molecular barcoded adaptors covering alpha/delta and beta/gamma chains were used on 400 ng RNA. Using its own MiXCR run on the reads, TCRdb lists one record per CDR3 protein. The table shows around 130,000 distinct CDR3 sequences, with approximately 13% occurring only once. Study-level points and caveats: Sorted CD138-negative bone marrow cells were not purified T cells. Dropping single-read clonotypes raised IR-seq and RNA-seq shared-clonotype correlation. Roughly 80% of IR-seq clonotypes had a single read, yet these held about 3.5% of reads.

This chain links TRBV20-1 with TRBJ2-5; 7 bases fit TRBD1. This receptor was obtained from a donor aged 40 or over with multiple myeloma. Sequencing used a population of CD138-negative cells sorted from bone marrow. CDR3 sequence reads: CSARDGGTEETQHF. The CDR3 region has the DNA TGCAGTGCTAGAGATGGTGGGACAGAAGAGACCCAGCACTTC.